The 3 T cell receptor beta chains below come from one sample, sequenced in a study of blood T cell repertoires in COVID-19. Some clones are missing from TCRdb's copy, which holds only in-frame ones; the method was immunoSEQ multiplex PCR. Among approximately 260,000 clones listed, around 88% were seen once. Sequenced input: PBMCs or T cells enriched from blood (not recorded which). The receptors come from a woman between 35 and 50 years old with acute COVID-19.

This clone was seen only once. The J gene is TRBJ1-4, the V gene TRBV14, with a possible D match to TRBD1 (6 bases). The CDR3 is 16 amino acids. The V and J ends lost 4 bases and 0 bases respectively, with 12 bases between them. Germline CDR1 SGHDN, CDR2 FVKESK. This CDR3 is CASSRWTAATNEKLFF. As DNA, the CDR3 is TGTGCCAGCAGCCGCTGGACAGCTGCAACTAATGAAAAACTGTTTTTT.

This sequence joins TRBV12-3 or TRBV12-4 and TRBJ1-3; D gene ambiguous. V was pared by 10 bases and J by 0 bases, with 7 bases between. The CDR3 sequence is 12 residues long. CDR3 sequence reads: CATTGSGNTIYF. The CDR3 DNA sequence: TGTGCCACCACGGGCTCTGGAAACACCATATATTTT.

The chain recombines TRBV29-1 with TRBJ2-7, with D possibly matching TRBD2 (6 bases). Germline lookup yields CDR1 SQVTM and CDR2 ANQGSEA. V lost 6 bases and J lost 2, with 14 bases in between. CDR3 length: 13 amino acids. This CDR3 is CSVGVLATYEQYF. In nucleotides, the CDR3 is TGCAGCGTGGGGGTTCTAGCGACCTACGAGCAGTACTTC.